This T cell receptor (beta chain) was profiled in a study of control samples from healthy donors and cancer patients (TCRdb year 2020). As regards this clone: Its antigen remains undetermined. No base-level quality is on record; no much larger clone is a single base apart.

At the junction V is shortened by 4 bases and J by 4 bases, with 15 bases in between. As encoded in the germline V gene (reference sequence), CDR1 is SGHNT while CDR2 is YYREEE. The CDR3 sequence holds 15 residues, the cysteine and phenylalanine included. The DNA shown is the 45-base CDR3, in frame from base 1. Library method: the immunoSEQ multiplex PCR assay. As stored in TCRdb, this immuneACCESS dataset retains in-frame rearrangements with V and J assigned. A fraction of the clones does not appear; measured against another copy, unresolved V genes explain less than half of the discrepancy, and the remainder lacks a known reason. Present in this sample are roughly 95,000 clones, roughly 92% of which were seen just once. Of the sample, about 3% falls within the top ten clones.

The TCR sequence derives from a human donor in good health. The donor label of this sample is uncertain. The source material was blood. The chain couples TRBV5-4 to TRBJ2-1; a tentative D match to TRBD2 spans 7 bases. The DNA reads TGTGCCAGCAGCCCGGGGGGCTCCTTGTACAATGAGCAGTTCTTC. Translation gives CASSPGGSLYNEQFF. Where the CDR3 stops, the reference TRBV5-4 and TRBJ2-1 genes take over; the full variable domain is ETGVTQSPTHLIKTRGQQVTLRCSSQSGHNTVSWYQQALGQGPQFIFQYYREEENGRGNFPPRFSGLQFPNYSSELNVNALELDDSALYLCASSPGGSLYNEQFFGPGTRLTVL.